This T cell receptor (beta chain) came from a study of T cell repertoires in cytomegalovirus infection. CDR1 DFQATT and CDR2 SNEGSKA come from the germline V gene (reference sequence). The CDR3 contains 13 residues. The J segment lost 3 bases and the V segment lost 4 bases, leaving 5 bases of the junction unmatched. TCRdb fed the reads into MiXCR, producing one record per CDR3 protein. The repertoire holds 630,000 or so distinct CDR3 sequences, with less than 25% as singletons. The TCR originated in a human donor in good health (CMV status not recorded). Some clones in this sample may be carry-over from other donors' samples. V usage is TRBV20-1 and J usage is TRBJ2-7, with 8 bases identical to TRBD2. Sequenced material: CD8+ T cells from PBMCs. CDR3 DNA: TGCAGTGCTACGGGAGGGACCGTCTACGAGCAGTACTTC. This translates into CSATGGTVYEQYF.